The sequence of this T cell receptor beta chain was determined in a study of blood T cell repertoires in COVID-19. Across the whole study: Sample material is recorded as cDNA or gDNA derived from T cells, B-cell-depleted T cells, or PBMCs.

Grouping used clinical history reported by participants in a survey and questionnaire. Of note for this clone: Distinct nucleotide sequences in the sample also encode this CDR3.

The method was immunoSEQ multiplex PCR; TCRdb's version includes in-frame clones alone and lacks a portion of them. The sample yields 180,000 or so clones, about 88% seen once. The TCR comes from a human donor with acute COVID-19. The donor label of this sample is uncertain. Sequenced material: PBMCs or T cells enriched from blood (not recorded which).

The CDR3 DNA is TGCGCCAGCAGCTCAGGACAGGGCACAGATACGCAGTATTTT. Residues: CASSSGQGTDTQYF. This chain connects TRBV5-1 to TRBJ2-3; 7 nucleotides align to TRBD1. V trimming: 3 bases; J trimming: 1 base; junction bases outside the gene matches: 2. Germline loops: CDR1 SGHRS, CDR2 YFSETQ. This CDR3 has 14 residues.